The rows below give T cell receptor beta chains drawn from one sample of a study of blood T cell repertoires in COVID-19. TCRdb's copy holds only in-frame clones and misses some; the assay was immunoSEQ multiplex PCR. Of around 160,000 clones in the sample, about 90% were seen once. Material: peripheral blood. These receptor sequences come from an elderly man with acute or convalescent COVID-19. CDR3s include the opening cysteine and the closing phenylalanine or tryptophan. Fields, in order: clone size, D gene, V gene, J gene, CDR3 DNA, CDR3 protein. A D gene is named only where the DNA matches it firmly. Size is omitted from some rows. Given values are once, few, many or a class for expanded clones.

-	TRBD1	TRBV5-1	TRBJ1-2	TGCGCCAGCAGCATCACCCCGGGACAGGGGTATGGCTACACCTTC	CASSITPGQGYGYTF
-	TRBD2	TRBV3-1/TRBV3-2	TRBJ2-1	TGTGCCAGCAGCCAAGCGGGAGGCTACAATGAGCAGTTCTTC	CASSQAGGYNEQFF
-	TRBD1	TRBV4-1	TRBJ2-5	TGCGCCAGCAGCCAGAGAGGACAGGGGTACGTAGAGACCCAGTACTTC	CASSQRGQGYVETQYF
-	TRBD2	TRBV5-1	TRBJ2-1	TGCGCCAGCAGCGGGGGGAGGGACCGCGGATGGGGCTCCTACAATGAGCAGTTCTTC	CASSGGRDRGWGSYNEQFF
-	TRBD2	TRBV28	TRBJ2-5	TGTGCCAGCAGTTTAGGGTTAGCGGGGCCTCTTGAGACCCAGTACTTC	CASSLGLAGPLETQYF
-	-	TRBV4-1	TRBJ1-6	TGCGCCAGCAGCCAACTCCCCACGGGGAATTCACCCCTCCACTTT	CASSQLPTGNSPLHF
-	-	TRBV5-8	TRBJ2-5	TGTGCCAGCCCAAATGGTGCGGGGGCGCGAGCAGAGACCCAGTACTTC	CASPNGAGARAETQYF
-	TRBD1	TRBV28	TRBJ1-4	TGTGCCAGCAGTTTACCGAGACAGGGGAGTGAAAAACTGTTTTTT	CASSLPRQGSEKLFF
-	-	TRBV5-1	TRBJ1-5	TGCGCCAGCAGCCTGGGGACACTTAATCAGCCCCAGCATTTT	CASSLGTLNQPQHF
-	TRBD1	TRBV6-6	TRBJ2-7	TGTGCCAGCAGGGTGACAGGGGCCTCCTACGAGCAGTACTTC	CASRVTGASYEQYF
-	-	TRBV19	TRBJ2-1	TGTGCCAGTAGTATAGTAGGGGGAGGGCCTCTGTTCTTC	CASSIVGGGPLFF
-	-	TRBV3-1/TRBV3-2	TRBJ1-4	TGTGCCAGCAGCCAAGTATTACGGGAAAAACTGTTTTTT	CASSQVLREKLFF
-	-	TRBV5-1	TRBJ1-1	TGCGCCAGCAGCTTTAAGGTCCTAACAGGGACCACTGAAGCTTTCTTT	CASSFKVLTGTTEAFF
-	TRBD2	TRBV3-1/TRBV3-2	TRBJ2-1	TGTGCCAGCAGCCAAAGTCTAGCGGGGACGAATGAGCAGTTCTTC	CASSQSLAGTNEQFF
-	-	TRBV6-2/TRBV6-3	TRBJ1-2	TGTGCCAGCAGTTACTCGGCCGGGGGAGGCTACACCTTC	CASSYSAGGGYTF
-	-	TRBV18	TRBJ1-4	TGTGCCAGCTCACCTAAGACCGGGACAAGTAATGAAAAACTGTTTTTT	CASSPKTGTSNEKLFF
-	TRBD1	TRBV6-6	TRBJ1-2	TGTGCCAGCAGTAACACCGCGCAGGGGGGTAGCGGCTACACCTTC	CASSNTAQGGSGYTF
-	-	TRBV11-2	TRBJ1-2	TGTGCCAGCAGCTTACAGGGAAGTGGCTACACCTTC	CASSLQGSGYTF
-	TRBD1	TRBV10-3	TRBJ1-3	TGTGCCATCAGCCCCCGGCAGGGGGGTCCTGGAAACACCATATATTTT	CAISPRQGGPGNTIYF
-	-	TRBV11-2	TRBJ2-3	TGTGCCAGCAGCTTAGGCGGAGCCTTCACAGATACGCAGTATTTT	CASSLGGAFTDTQYF
-	TRBD1	TRBV3-1/TRBV3-2	TRBJ2-7	TGTGCCAGCAGCCATTGGGACAGAAAATACGAGCAGTACTTC	CASSHWDRKYEQYF
-	TRBD1	TRBV28	TRBJ1-4	TGTGCCAGCAGTTTACCAGGGGGCAATGAAAAACTGTTTTTT	CASSLPGGNEKLFF
-	-	TRBV27	TRBJ1-2	TGTGCCAGCAGTTTTTCGGGGGACGCTGGCTACACCTTC	CASSFSGDAGYTF
-	-	TRBV3-1/TRBV3-2	TRBJ2-7	TGTGCCAGCAGAGCGGACAGTGCATCCTACGAGCAGTACTTC	CASRADSASYEQYF
-	-	TRBV14	TRBJ2-5	TGTGCCAGCAGCCAAGGTCGAGTCCGAAAAAAAGAGACCCAGTACTTC	CASSQGRVRKKETQYF
-	-	TRBV18	TRBJ2-7	TGTGCCAGCTCACCATTTGAGGACACCGGTGGGTACGAGCAGTACTTC	CASSPFEDTGGYEQYF
-	-	TRBV21-1	TRBJ1-5	TGTGCCAGCCCCGGGGGGCGACACGGGCGCAATCAGCCCCAGCATTTT	CASPGGRHGRNQPQHF
-	-	TRBV15	TRBJ2-5	TGTGCCACCAGCAGAAGGGGGGGCGAGACCCAGTACTTC	CATSRRGGETQYF
-	-	TRBV24-1	TRBJ2-3	TGTGCCACCAGTGATTTATTAACAGATACGCAGTATTTT	CATSDLLTDTQYF
-	-	TRBV28	TRBJ1-5	TGTGCCAGCAGTTTATTACTACAGGGAGGGTATGTTCCCCAGCATTTT	CASSLLLQGGYVPQHF
-	-	TRBV7-9	TRBJ1-1	TGTGCCAGCAGCTTCCAGGGAATCGCCGGCGCTGAAGCTTTCTTT	CASSFQGIAGAEAFF
-	TRBD2	TRBV18	TRBJ2-1	TGTGCCAGCTCACCTCTAGTCACTAGCGGGAGTGATATTAATGAGCAGTTCTTC	CASSPLVTSGSDINEQFF
once	TRBD1	TRBV29-1	TRBJ1-1	TGCAGCGGTGGGACAGCTATGAACACTGAAGCTTTCTTT	CSGGTAMNTEAFF
-	-	TRBV6-2/TRBV6-3	TRBJ1-2	TGTGCCAGCAGTGAGGGTGGGGTTGGTTATGGCTACACCTTC	CASSEGGVGYGYTF
-	TRBD1	TRBV2	TRBJ1-5	TGTGCCAGCGGGCGGATGACAGGGATAAATCAGCCCCAGCATTTT	CASGRMTGINQPQHF
few	-	TRBV3-1/TRBV3-2	TRBJ1-1	TGTGCCAGCAGCCAAGCAGGGGTCTACACTGAAGCTTTCTTT	CASSQAGVYTEAFF
-	-	TRBV7-2	TRBJ2-5	TGTGCCAGCAGCTTACTCGGCGGGCTTGGGGAGACCCAGTACTTC	CASSLLGGLGETQYF
-	TRBD1	TRBV11-1	TRBJ2-2	TGTGCCAGCAGCAACAGGGGCTCGAACACCGGGGAGCTGTTTTTT	CASSNRGSNTGELFF
-	-	TRBV7-2	TRBJ2-2	TGTGCCAGCAGCTTAGTACAGGTGAACACCGGGGAGCTGTTTTTT	CASSLVQVNTGELFF
-	TRBD1	TRBV27	TRBJ1-6	TGTGCCAGCAGACTGGGACAGGGGGGTTCACCCCTCCACTTT	CASRLGQGGSPLHF
few	TRBD1	TRBV5-1	TRBJ1-1	TGCGCCAGCAGCGGCCCAGGACAGGGGGTGACCACTGAAGCTTTCTTT	CASSGPGQGVTTEAFF
-	TRBD1	TRBV28	TRBJ1-4	TGTGCCAGCAGTTTGGTGGGTGGTCTTTTGGGACAGGGTATAACTAATGAAAAACTGTTTTTT	CASSLVGGLLGQGITNEKLFF
-	-	TRBV28	TRBJ2-7	TGTGCCAGCAGCACCGGCAGCCCTAGCTCCTACGAGCAGTACTTC	CASSTGSPSSYEQYF
once	-	TRBV2	TRBJ2-2	TGTGCCAGCAGTGCGGGTCTAGCGTCCGGGGAGCTGTTTTTT	CASSAGLASGELFF
-	TRBD1	TRBV6-1	TRBJ1-5	TGTGCCAGCAGTGGGTTGAAGGGGGCGATAGGGCAGCCCCAGCATTTT	CASSGLKGAIGQPQHF
-	TRBD1	TRBV27	TRBJ1-2	TGTGCCAGCAGTTTATTGGGACAGGGTAGGAGTGGTGGCTACACCTTC	CASSLLGQGRSGGYTF
-	-	TRBV5-1	TRBJ2-1	TGCGCCAGCAGCTCGGACTTTAGCTCCTACAATGAGCAGTTCTTC	CASSSDFSSYNEQFF
-	TRBD1	TRBV27	TRBJ1-3	TGTGCCAGCAGCGGACAGGGTTTAAACACCATATATTTT	CASSGQGLNTIYF
-	TRBD1	TRBV5-1	TRBJ2-6	TGCGCCAGCAGCTTGGGGACAGGGGTGTTCTCTGGGGCCAACGTCCTGACTTTC	CASSLGTGVFSGANVLTF
once	-	TRBV2	TRBJ2-7	TGTGCCAGCAAGGACCCGACAGGAGCCTACGAGCAGTACTTC	CASKDPTGAYEQYF